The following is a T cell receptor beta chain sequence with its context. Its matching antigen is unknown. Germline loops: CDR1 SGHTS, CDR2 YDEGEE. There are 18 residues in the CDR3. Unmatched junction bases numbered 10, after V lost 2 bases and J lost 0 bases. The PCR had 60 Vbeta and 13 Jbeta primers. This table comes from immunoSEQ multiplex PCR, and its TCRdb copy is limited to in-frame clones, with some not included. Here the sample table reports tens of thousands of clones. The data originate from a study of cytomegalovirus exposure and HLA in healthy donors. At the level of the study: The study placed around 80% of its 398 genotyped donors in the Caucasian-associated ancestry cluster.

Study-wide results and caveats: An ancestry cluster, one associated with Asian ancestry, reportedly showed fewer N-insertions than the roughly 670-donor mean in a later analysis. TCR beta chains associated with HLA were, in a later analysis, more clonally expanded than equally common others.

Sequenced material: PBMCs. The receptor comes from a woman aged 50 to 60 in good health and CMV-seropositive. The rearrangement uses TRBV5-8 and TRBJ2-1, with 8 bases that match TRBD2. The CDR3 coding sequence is TGTGCCAGCAGCTTAGCCCGACTAGCGATTAGCTCCTACAATGAGCAGTTCTTC. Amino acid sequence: CASSLARLAISSYNEQFF.